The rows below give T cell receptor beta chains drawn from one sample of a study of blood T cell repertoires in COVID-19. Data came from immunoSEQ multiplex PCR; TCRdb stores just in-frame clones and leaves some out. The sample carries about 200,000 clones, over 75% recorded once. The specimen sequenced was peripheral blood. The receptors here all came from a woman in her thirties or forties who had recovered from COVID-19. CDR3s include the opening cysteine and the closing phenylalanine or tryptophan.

CASSPMEGSSPLHF | 14 | TRBJ1-6 | TRBV9
CASSYSRGNTEAFF | 14 | TRBJ1-1 | TRBV6-5
CASTFAGQGYSGVPYGYTF | 19 | TRBJ1-2 | TRBV28
CASSGLRGTGELFF | 14 | TRBJ2-2 | TRBV25-1
CASSLAITGGGTQYF | 15 | TRBJ2-5 | TRBV5-6
CASSFAGADTQYF | 13 | TRBJ2-3 | TRBV28
CASSVVAGDYNEQFF | 15 | TRBJ2-1 | TRBV9
CASNPLDRVNQPQHF | 15 | TRBJ1-5 | TRBV6-5
CASSPTGQGHQPQHF | 15 | TRBJ1-5 | TRBV18
CASSYQLDKGYEQYF | 15 | TRBJ2-7 | TRBV5-1
CASSLYVEGNTIYF | 14 | TRBJ1-3 | TRBV7-9
CASSFTEGEQYF | 12 | TRBJ2-7 | TRBV5-1
CAWSPRGMTQYF | 12 | TRBJ2-5 | TRBV30
CASSGQDNSYEQYF | 14 | TRBJ2-7 | TRBV19
CAWTSADEAFF | 11 | TRBJ1-1 | TRBV30
CAITEGLANTGELFF | 15 | TRBJ2-2 | TRBV10-3
CASSARTVPYF | 11 | TRBJ2-7 | TRBV7-9
CASSDAGLMDTEAFF | 15 | TRBJ1-1 | TRBV27
CASSSGTSGMDEQFF | 15 | TRBJ2-1 | TRBV27
CAWDSGNTIYF | 11 | TRBJ1-3 | TRBV30
CASSPGTQQYF | 11 | TRBJ2-3 | TRBV3-1/TRBV3-2
CASRAGYQETQYF | 13 | TRBJ2-5 | TRBV2
CASSPTGANVLTF | 13 | TRBJ2-6 | TRBV6-5
CASSATGEDGYTF | 13 | TRBJ1-2 | TRBV2
CAISGSGRRADTQYF | 15 | TRBJ2-3 | TRBV10-3
CATSTSGSSNEQYF | 14 | TRBJ2-7 | TRBV10-3
CASSFGQGGNQPQHF | 15 | TRBJ1-5 | TRBV11-2
CASSNQMGTGEQFF | 14 | TRBJ2-1 | TRBV11-3
CSARASDTQYF | 11 | TRBJ2-3 | TRBV20-1
CASSLGPEQYF | 11 | TRBJ2-7 | TRBV27
CASSPAAGANYEQYF | 15 | TRBJ2-7 | TRBV7-2